Listed below are T cell receptor beta chains from one sample, sequenced in a study of T cell repertoires in cytomegalovirus infection. For these TCRs, the target antigens are not known. Each CDR3 protein is one row after TCRdb ran MiXCR on the reads. The sample includes roughly 110,000 distinct CDR3 sequences, 30% to 35% seen only once; the top ten take around two fifths. Sequences were derived from CD8+ T cells from cultured PBMCs, sampled from culture after CMV antigen stimulation. Source of these receptors: a human donor in good health (CMV status not recorded). Some clones in this sample may be carry-over from other donors' samples. The CDR3 runs from the conserved cysteine through the conserved F or W. Fields, in order: CDR3 protein, CDR3 DNA, clone size, J gene, D gene, V gene, CDR3 length. The D gene is left open where the match is weak. Expanded clones are given a class, and other clones once, few, many or no size at all.

CDR3: CAISQGEETQYF
DNA: TGTGCCATCAGTCAGGGGGAAGAGACCCAGTACTTC
size: -
J: TRBJ2-5
D: TRBD1
V: TRBV10-3
length: 12

CDR3: CASSLGWNQPQHF
DNA: TGTGCCAGCAGTTTAGGTTGGAATCAGCCCCAGCATTTT
size: few
J: TRBJ1-5
D: -
V: TRBV12-3/TRBV12-4
length: 13

CDR3: CASSERGAIYNEQFF
DNA: TGTGCCAGCAGTGAGCGGGGGGCCATCTACAATGAGCAGTTCTTC
size: -
J: TRBJ2-1
D: TRBD2
V: TRBV2
length: 15

CDR3: CAAIGQGSYEQYF
DNA: TGTGCCGCCATCGGACAGGGATCATACGAGCAGTACTTC
size: -
J: TRBJ2-7
D: TRBD1
V: TRBV2
length: 13

CDR3: CASSLEGGYSGANVLTF
DNA: TGCGCCAGCAGCTTGGAGGGGGGGTACTCTGGGGCCAACGTCCTGACTTTC
size: few
J: TRBJ2-6
D: -
V: TRBV5-1
length: 17

CDR3: CAISRTDSYEQYF
DNA: TGTGCCATCAGCCGGACGGACTCCTACGAGCAGTACTTC
size: few
J: TRBJ2-7
D: -
V: TRBV10-3
length: 13

CDR3: CASSLSGTVYFNSPLHF
DNA: TGTGCCAGCAGTTTATCCGGGACAGTCTATTTTAATTCACCCCTCCACTTT
size: -
J: TRBJ1-6
D: TRBD1
V: TRBV27
length: 17

CDR3: CASSERDRAITYGYTF
DNA: TGTGCCAGCAGTGAAAGGGACAGGGCAATCACCTATGGCTACACCTTC
size: many
J: TRBJ1-2
D: TRBD1
V: TRBV6-1
length: 16

CDR3: CASSGEFAGRFQPQHF
DNA: TGTGCCAGCAGTGGCGAGTTCGCCGGAAGGTTTCAGCCCCAGCATTTT
size: -
J: TRBJ1-5
D: -
V: TRBV2
length: 16

CDR3: CASSYDPGQSHSPLHF
DNA: TGTGCCAGCAGTTACGACCCGGGACAGTCGCACTCACCCCTCCACTTT
size: few
J: TRBJ1-6
D: TRBD1
V: TRBV6-2/TRBV6-3
length: 16

CDR3: CASKKQGETEAFF
DNA: TGTGCCAGCAAAAAACAGGGAGAAACTGAAGCTTTCTTT
size: -
J: TRBJ1-1
D: -
V: TRBV7-9
length: 13

CDR3: CASRGWNQPQHF
DNA: TGTGCCAGCAGAGGGTGGAATCAGCCCCAGCATTTT
size: -
J: TRBJ1-5
D: -
V: TRBV2
length: 12

CDR3: CASSSGSGDYNYGYTF
DNA: TGTGCCAGCAGCTCGGGATCTGGCGACTATAACTATGGCTACACCTTC
size: few
J: TRBJ1-2
D: -
V: TRBV7-9
length: 16

CDR3: CASSASTPGQNNTGELFF
DNA: TGTGCCAGCAGCGCCTCCACACCGGGACAGAACAACACCGGGGAGCTGTTTTTT
size: many
J: TRBJ2-2
D: TRBD1
V: TRBV7-6
length: 18

CDR3: CTGGGADMNTEAFF
DNA: TGTACCGGCGGCGGGGCGGATATGAACACTGAAGCTTTCTTT
size: -
J: TRBJ1-1
D: -
V: TRBV6-1
length: 14

CDR3: CASSVGQYNEQFF
DNA: TGTGCCAGCAGTGTGGGACAGTACAATGAGCAGTTCTTC
size: -
J: TRBJ2-1
D: TRBD1
V: TRBV2
length: 13

CDR3: CATSHGRTGFSNEQFF
DNA: TGTGCCACCAGCCACGGAAGGACAGGGTTTAGCAATGAGCAGTTCTTC
size: -
J: TRBJ2-1
D: TRBD1
V: TRBV15
length: 16

CDR3: CASSLVSGTGNYEQYF
DNA: TGTGCCAGCAGTCTTGTCTCCGGGACAGGCAACTACGAGCAGTACTTC
size: few
J: TRBJ2-7
D: TRBD1
V: TRBV3-1
length: 16

CDR3: CASSHFSTGGNEQFF
DNA: TGTGCCAGCAGCCACTTCTCGACCGGGGGGAATGAGCAGTTCTTC
size: few
J: TRBJ2-1
D: TRBD2
V: TRBV11-2
length: 15

CDR3: CASSSGLAGSYEQYF
DNA: TGTGCCAGTAGCTCGGGACTAGCGGGCTCCTACGAGCAGTACTTC
size: -
J: TRBJ2-7
D: TRBD2
V: TRBV19
length: 15

CDR3: CASSQDPGQGELGDEQFF
DNA: TGTGCCAGCAGCCAAGATCCAGGACAGGGGGAACTGGGGGATGAGCAGTTCTTC
size: -
J: TRBJ2-1
D: TRBD1
V: TRBV4-2
length: 18

CDR3: CASSLDPTGQGYEQYF
DNA: TGTGCCAGCAGCTTAGACCCGACGGGACAGGGCTACGAGCAGTACTTC
size: many
J: TRBJ2-7
D: TRBD1
V: TRBV11-2
length: 16

CDR3: CASSAARTVNTQYF
DNA: TGTGCCAGTAGTGCCGCGAGGACAGTAAATACGCAGTATTTT
size: -
J: TRBJ2-3
D: -
V: TRBV19
length: 14

CDR3: CASSRTELQGAASDTGELFF
DNA: TGTGCCAGCAGTCGCACAGAACTACAGGGGGCGGCGTCGGACACCGGGGAGCTGTTTTTT
size: -
J: TRBJ2-2
D: TRBD1
V: TRBV6-8
length: 20

CDR3: CSAGRGQSIYNEQFF
DNA: TGCAGTGCTGGACGCGGACAGAGTATTTACAATGAGCAGTTCTTC
size: -
J: TRBJ2-1
D: -
V: TRBV20-1
length: 15

CDR3: CSAPENLNLNIQYF
DNA: TGCAGTGCTCCTGAAAATTTAAACCTAAACATTCAGTACTTC
size: few
J: TRBJ2-4
D: -
V: TRBV20-1
length: 14

CDR3: CASSFGGNSPLHF
DNA: TGTGCCAGCAGCTTTGGCGGGAATTCACCCCTCCACTTT
size: -
J: TRBJ1-6
D: -
V: TRBV7-3
length: 13

CDR3: CAAKRRALNQPQHF
DNA: TGTGCCGCCAAACGACGGGCTTTAAATCAGCCCCAGCATTTT
size: few
J: TRBJ1-5
D: -
V: TRBV28
length: 14

CDR3: CASSPQGADQPQHF
DNA: TGTGCCAGCAGCCCCCAGGGGGCCGATCAGCCCCAGCATTTT
size: -
J: TRBJ1-5
D: TRBD1
V: TRBV3-1
length: 14

CDR3: CASQEYSGNTIYF
DNA: TGTGCCAGCCAAGAATACTCTGGAAACACCATATATTTT
size: -
J: TRBJ1-3
D: -
V: TRBV19
length: 13

CDR3: CASSPGAGDQPQHF
DNA: TGTGCCAGCAGCCCCGGGGCAGGGGATCAGCCCCAGCATTTT
size: -
J: TRBJ1-5
D: -
V: TRBV5-6
length: 14

CDR3: CASMGEETQYF
DNA: TGTGCCAGCATGGGGGAGGAGACCCAGTACTTC
size: many
J: TRBJ2-5
D: -
V: TRBV12-3/TRBV12-4
length: 11

CDR3: CASNPGGAHEQYF
DNA: TGCGCCAGCAACCCCGGGGGCGCCCACGAGCAGTACTTC
size: -
J: TRBJ2-7
D: -
V: TRBV23-1
length: 13

CDR3: CASSSMRRDRAQLGHEKLFF
DNA: TGTGCCAGCAGTTCGATGAGGAGGGACAGGGCCCAGCTGGGGCATGAAAAACTGTTTTTT
size: -
J: TRBJ1-4
D: TRBD1
V: TRBV28
length: 20

CDR3: CASSLNRGYSNQPQHF
DNA: TGTGCCAGCAGCTTAAATCGGGGCTATAGCAATCAGCCCCAGCATTTT
size: -
J: TRBJ1-5
D: -
V: TRBV7-8
length: 16

CDR3: CASTVRNPGAAGELFF
DNA: TGTGCCAGCACCGTCCGTAATCCCGGGGCGGCCGGGGAGCTGTTTTTT
size: -
J: TRBJ2-2
D: -
V: TRBV5-5
length: 16

CDR3: CASSQESGLAAFTDTQYF
DNA: TGTGCCAGCAGCCAAGAGAGCGGACTAGCGGCATTCACAGATACGCAGTATTTT
size: -
J: TRBJ2-3
D: TRBD2
V: TRBV14
length: 18

CDR3: CASSLTPSGANVLTF
DNA: TGCGCCAGCAGCCTAACCCCCTCTGGGGCCAACGTCCTGACTTTC
size: -
J: TRBJ2-6
D: -
V: TRBV4-1
length: 15

CDR3: CASSQDSALAADNEQFF
DNA: TGCGCCAGCAGCCAAGATAGCGCACTAGCAGCTGACAATGAGCAGTTCTTC
size: few
J: TRBJ2-1
D: -
V: TRBV4-1
length: 17

CDR3: CASSPTYEQYF
DNA: TGTGCCAGCAGTCCCACCTACGAGCAGTACTTC
size: -
J: TRBJ2-7
D: -
V: TRBV2
length: 11

CDR3: CASSPYGGRGNSPLHF
DNA: TGTGCCAGCAGCCCATACGGGGGGAGGGGGAATTCACCCCTCCACTTT
size: many
J: TRBJ1-6
D: -
V: TRBV7-2
length: 16

CDR3: CASQENTGELFF
DNA: TGTGCCAGCCAGGAAAATACCGGGGAGCTGTTTTTT
size: -
J: TRBJ2-2
D: -
V: TRBV2
length: 12

CDR3: CASSGSGGPHNEQFF
DNA: TGTGCCAGCAGCGGTAGCGGGGGTCCCCACAATGAGCAGTTCTTC
size: once
J: TRBJ2-1
D: TRBD2
V: TRBV9
length: 15

CDR3: CAISESITRGEQFF
DNA: TGTGCCATCAGTGAGTCGATAACCCGGGGTGAGCAGTTCTTC
size: -
J: TRBJ2-1
D: -
V: TRBV10-3
length: 14

CDR3: CASSLVLLTDTQYF
DNA: TGTGCCAGCAGCTTAGTACTGCTCACAGATACGCAGTATTTT
size: many
J: TRBJ2-3
D: -
V: TRBV7-2
length: 14